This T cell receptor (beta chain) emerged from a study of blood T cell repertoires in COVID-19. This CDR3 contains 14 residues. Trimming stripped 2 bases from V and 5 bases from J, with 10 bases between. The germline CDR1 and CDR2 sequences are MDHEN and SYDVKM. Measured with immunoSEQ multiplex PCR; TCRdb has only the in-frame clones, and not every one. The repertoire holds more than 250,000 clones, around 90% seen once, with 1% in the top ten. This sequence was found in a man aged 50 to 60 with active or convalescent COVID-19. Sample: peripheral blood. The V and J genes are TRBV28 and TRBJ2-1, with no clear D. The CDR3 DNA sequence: TGTGCCAGCAGTTTAATGTACAGAAACAATGAGCAGTTCTTC. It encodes CASSLMYRNNEQFF.